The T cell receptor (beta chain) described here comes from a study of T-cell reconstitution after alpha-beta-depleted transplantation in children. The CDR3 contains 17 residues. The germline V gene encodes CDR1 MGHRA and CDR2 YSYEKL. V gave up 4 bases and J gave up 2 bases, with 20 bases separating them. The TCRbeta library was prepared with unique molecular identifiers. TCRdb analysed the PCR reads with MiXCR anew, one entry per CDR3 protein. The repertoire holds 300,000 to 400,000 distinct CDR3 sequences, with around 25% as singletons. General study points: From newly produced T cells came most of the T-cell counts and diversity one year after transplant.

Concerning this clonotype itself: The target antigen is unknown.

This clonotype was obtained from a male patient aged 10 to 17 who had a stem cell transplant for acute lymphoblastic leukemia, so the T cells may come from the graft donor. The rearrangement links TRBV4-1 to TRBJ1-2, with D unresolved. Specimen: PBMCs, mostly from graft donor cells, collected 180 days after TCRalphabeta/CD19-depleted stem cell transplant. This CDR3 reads CASSRNGERRANYGYTF. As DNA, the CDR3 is TGCGCCAGCAGCCGAAACGGGGAGAGGAGGGCGAACTATGGCTACACCTTC.